The 6 T cell receptor beta chains below come from one sample, sequenced in a study of CD8+ T cells in alopecia areata. Extracted RNA was reverse transcribed into cDNA, the sequencing template. The method was immunoSEQ multiplex PCR; TCRdb's version includes in-frame clones alone and lacks a portion of them. The sample records some 170,000 clones, approximately 65% being singletons. This sample comprised CD8+ T cells sorted from blood, obtained at week 0. The receptors shown here come from a human donor with alopecia areata.

This clone was observed many times. The chain carries TRBV19 and TRBJ1-5; a weak D match, TRBD1 (6 bases). V was shortened by 3 bases and J by 0 bases, with 9 bases between the two germline ends. This CDR3 is 15 amino acids long. The germline CDR1 and CDR2 sequences are LNHDA and SQIVND (reference sequence). The CDR3 DNA is TGTGCCAGTAGTATTTCAGGGGCTAGCAATCAGCCCCAGCATTTT. Its protein product is CASSISGASNQPQHF.

This clone turned up a few times. The chain joins TRBV7-9 to TRBJ1-5; D is ambiguous. V was clipped by 4 bases and J by 5 bases, with 12 bases between them. Germline CDR1 reads SEHNR; CDR2 reads FQNEAQ (reference sequence). This CDR3 is built from 14 residues. CDR3 DNA sequence: TGTGCCAGCAGCTCGATGTTCGGTGATCAGCCCCAGCATTTT. It codes for CASSSMFGDQPQHF.

The gene calls are TRBV4-2 and TRBJ2-7; D may match TRBD1 or TRBD2 (5 bases each). The CDR3 sequence is 14 residues long. Germline-derived CDR1 and CDR2 are LGHNA and YNFKEQ. V shed 2 bases and J shed 5 bases, with 13 bases lying between them. CDR3 coding DNA: TGTGCCAGCAGCCAATCACAGGTGGGGGACGAGCAGTACTTC. Its translation: CASSQSQVGDEQYF.

V is TRBV27 and J is TRBJ2-3; 7 bases agree with TRBD1. Trimming cost V 1 base and J 3 bases; bases outside gene matches: 13. Looked up from germline, CDR1 is MNHEY and CDR2 is SMNVEV (reference sequence). The length of the CDR3 is 18 residues. The CDR3, as DNA: TGTGCCAGCAGTTTATTTCCGAAGCAATCGACAGGGACAGATACGCAGTATTTT. It translates to CASSLFPKQSTGTDTQYF.

This sequence joins TRBV29-1 and TRBJ2-1; D is possibly TRBD1 (6 bases). V was shortened by 6 bases and J by 0 bases, with 21 bases between the two germline ends. Germline CDR1 SQVTM, CDR2 ANQGSEA. This CDR3 spans 17 amino acids. CDR3 sequence (DNA): TGCAGCGTAAGCTCACAGGGATCCTACTACTCCTACAATGAGCAGTTCTTC. This sequence encodes CSVSSQGSYYSYNEQFF.

The chain links TRBV5-6 to TRBJ1-1; D call uncertain. The V gene lost 0 bases and the J gene lost 0 bases, with 9 bases spanning the gap. Germline CDR1 reads SGHDT; CDR2 reads YYEEEE. The CDR3 runs 15 residues. CDR3 DNA: TGTGCCAGCAGCTTGGGGGAGATCATGAACACTGAAGCTTTCTTT. Its translation: CASSLGEIMNTEAFF.